This T cell receptor (beta chain) was identified during a study of CD8+CD57+ T cells in acquired aplastic anemia. Study as a whole: Mean yield of DNA from sorted CD4+ and CD8+ cells was roughly 3.4 ug.

Sequencing was done on patients that had shown CD8+CD57+ cell expansion by flow cytometry. Sampling of blood occurred while the patients had still received no therapy. Study-level points and caveats: Common to patients and controls were twenty-nine CD8+ CDR3 sequences. Simpson's diversity of CD8+ cells was not significantly different in patients compared with controls.

V lost 4 bases and J lost 5; bases outside the gene matches: 12. The CDR3 has 16 amino acids. Germline V gene sequence: CDR1 SGHTS, CDR2 YDEGEE. CDR3 and TCR beta VDJ profiling relied on a genomic DNA template. TCRdb independently ran MiXCR on the reads; one entry per CDR3 protein. The table lists 200,000 to 250,000 distinct CDR3 sequences, about 44% of them singletons. This clonotype was detected only a few times. The antigen remains unidentified. Material: sorted CD4+, CD8+, or CD8+CD57+ T cells (not recorded which) from PBMCs. The clonotype originates from a human donor with aplastic anemia. The V gene is TRBV5-8, the J gene TRBJ2-1; 7 nucleotides line up with TRBD2. The CDR3 spells CASSAPGEGQNNEQFF. CDR3 DNA: TGTGCCAGCAGCGCGCCCGGGGAGGGCCAAAACAATGAGCAGTTCTTC.